This entry lists 12 T cell receptor beta chains sequenced from one sample in a study of shared T cell receptors in the human thymus. Produced via immunoSEQ multiplex PCR; TCRdb's table is partial and in-frame only. The sample yields hundreds of thousands of clones, 70% to 90% seen once. This sample was also put to use in a study of human thymus T cells.

The sequencing input was thymocytes. These receptors all stem from a boy less than two years old with a congenital heart defect.

CDR3 residues: CASSLTPTAMNEKLFF. CDR3 in DNA: TGTGCCAGCAGCTTAACTCCGACAGCTATGAATGAAAAACTGTTTTTT. The V gene is TRBV7-2, the J gene TRBJ1-4; the D gene is possibly TRBD1 (5 bases). This CDR3 has 16 residues. Per the germline V gene, CDR1 is SGHTA and CDR2 is FQGNSA. V shed 2 bases and J shed 5 bases, with 15 bases lying between them.

The chain uses TRBV25-1 and TRBJ2-5, with D perhaps matching TRBD1 (5 bases). Trimming shortened V by 3 bases and J by 1 base, and 15 bases separated the two germline ends. The CDR3 contains 16 residues. The V gene's germline CDR1 is MGHDK and CDR2 SYGVNS. The CDR3 sequence is CASSDPSTGIQETQYF. For the CDR3, the DNA is TGTGCCAGCAGTGACCCCTCAACAGGAATCCAAGAGACCCAGTACTTC.

This chain joins TRBV27 and TRBJ2-7; D gene ambiguous. CDR3 length equals 14 residues. Germline-derived CDR1 and CDR2 are MNHEY and SMNVEV (reference sequence). Trimming pared 7 bases from V and 1 base from J, leaving 14 bases between. The chain's CDR3 is CASTLSPGSYEQYF. CDR3 DNA sequence: TGTGCCAGCACCCTGTCCCCCGGGTCCTACGAGCAGTACTTC.

This clone has only a few counts. The genes are TRBV28 and TRBJ2-7; 9 nucleotides match TRBD1. Germline assignment: CDR1 MDHEN and CDR2 SYDVKM. The CDR3 is made up of 12 amino acids. V gave up 10 bases and J gave up 6 bases; unmatched junction bases: 7. The CDR3 is CATQDRGTEQYF. CDR3 coding DNA: TGTGCCACTCAGGACAGGGGAACCGAGCAGTACTTC.

The CDR3 region has the DNA TGTGCCAGCGGCCCCTCATTCCATAGACGGACAGGGCAAGAGACCCAGTACTTC. This translates into CASGPSFHRRTGQETQYF. The genes are TRBV7-9 and TRBJ2-5; 8 positions match TRBD1. This CDR3 is 18 amino acids long. The V and J ends lost 8 bases and 2 bases, in that order; junction bases with no gene match: 19. Germline V gene lookup returns CDR1 SEHNR and CDR2 FQNEAQ (reference sequence).

The CDR3 coding sequence is TGTGCCAGCAGTCCGTCCCGGGACAGGGACATGAACACTGAAGCTTTCTTT. This gives the protein CASSPSRDRDMNTEAFF. The gene calls are TRBV27 and TRBJ1-1; 9 bases agree with TRBD1. CDR1 and CDR2 (germline): MNHEY, SMNVEV (reference sequence). Trimming cost V 5 bases and J 0 bases; bases outside gene matches: 10. The CDR3 consists of 17 residues.

The V and J genes are TRBV6-6 and TRBJ1-1; D might be TRBD1 (5 bases). Trimming cost V 3 bases and J 4 bases, with 9 bases left between them. Germline V gives CDR1 MNHNY, CDR2 SVGAGI (reference sequence). The CDR3 is made up of 13 amino acids. CDR3 DNA: TGTGCCAGCAGTTATGGCAGGGTCACTGAAGCTTTCTTT. Its translation: CASSYGRVTEAFF.

The rearrangement joins TRBV28 to TRBJ2-1; D may be TRBD2 (6 bases). The CDR3 loop spans 17 amino acids. CDR1 and CDR2 (germline): MDHEN, SYDVKM. V was shortened by 3 bases and J by 9 bases, with 24 bases between the two germline ends. CDR3 in DNA: TGTGCCAGCAGTTTTGGAGGGGATCAGCGTAGAGGGGCTGAGCAGTTCTTC. Translating gives CASSFGGDQRRGAEQFF.

The chain carries TRBV7-2 and TRBJ2-5, with a possible D match to TRBD2 (5 bases). The CDR3 has 17 residues. CDR1 and CDR2 from the germline V gene are SGHTA and FQGNSA. The ends were cut back, 8 bases at V and 0 bases at J, with 22 bases in the middle. The CDR3 DNA reads TGTGCCAGCTCACGAGAAGCGGTCGGGCAGGACCAAGAGACCCAGTACTTC. Translated: CASSREAVGQDQETQYF.

V is TRBV7-2 and J is TRBJ1-2, with unresolved D. The CDR3 loop spans 12 amino acids. Germline CDR1 is SGHTA and CDR2 is FQGNSA. V lost 4 bases, J lost 4 bases, and 7 bases lay in between. CDR3: CASSSYSYGYTF. The CDR3 DNA follows: TGTGCCAGCAGCTCCTATAGCTATGGCTACACCTTC.

This chain links TRBV11-2 with TRBJ1-3; 7 bases align to TRBD1. With 5 bases clipped from V and 1 base from J, the junction kept 8 bases outside the gene matches. Germline-derived CDR1 and CDR2 are SGHAT and FQNNGV. This CDR3 comprises 16 residues. CDR3 residues: CASSHRQGRSGNTIYF. CDR3 sequence (DNA): TGTGCCAGCAGCCACCGACAGGGACGGTCTGGAAACACCATATATTTT.

The chain links TRBV6-5 to TRBJ1-5, with D perhaps TRBD1 (6 bases). Trimming removed 5 bases from V and 7 bases from J, with 15 bases in between. Germline V gene data show CDR1 as MNHEY and CDR2 as SVGAGI. The CDR3 is made up of 14 amino acids. CDR3 region: CASSTERGGQPQHF. CDR3 nucleotide sequence: TGTGCCAGCAGTACCGAGAGGGGGGGGCAGCCCCAGCATTTT.